This T cell receptor beta chain derives from a study of cytomegalovirus exposure and HLA in healthy donors. Study-level results: About 180 TCR beta chains were listed as cytomegalovirus-associated. Reports indicate that TCR beta sequences accurately predicted the HLA-A and HLA-B alleles of most subjects. Among TCR beta chains of equal frequency, HLA-associated ones were more clonally expanded in a later analysis.

This CDR3 spans 15 amino acids. V was pared by 3 bases and J by 7 bases, with 15 bases between. Germline values: CDR1 LNHDA, CDR2 SQIVND (reference sequence). The PCR made use of 60 Vbeta and 13 Jbeta primers. Assay used: immunoSEQ multiplex PCR; TCRdb lists only in-frame clones, some missing. The table lists some 54,000 clones, approximately 80% of them singletons. A remark on this clone: What it recognizes is unknown.

Source material: PBMCs. This sequence was found in a male donor in good health and CMV-seronegative. The V gene is TRBV19, the J gene TRBJ2-2, with a tentative D call TRBD1 (6 bases). The CDR3 region is CASSILAQGGGELFF. CDR3 nucleotide sequence: TGTGCCAGTAGTATCTTGGCACAGGGCGGCGGGGAGCTGTTTTTT.